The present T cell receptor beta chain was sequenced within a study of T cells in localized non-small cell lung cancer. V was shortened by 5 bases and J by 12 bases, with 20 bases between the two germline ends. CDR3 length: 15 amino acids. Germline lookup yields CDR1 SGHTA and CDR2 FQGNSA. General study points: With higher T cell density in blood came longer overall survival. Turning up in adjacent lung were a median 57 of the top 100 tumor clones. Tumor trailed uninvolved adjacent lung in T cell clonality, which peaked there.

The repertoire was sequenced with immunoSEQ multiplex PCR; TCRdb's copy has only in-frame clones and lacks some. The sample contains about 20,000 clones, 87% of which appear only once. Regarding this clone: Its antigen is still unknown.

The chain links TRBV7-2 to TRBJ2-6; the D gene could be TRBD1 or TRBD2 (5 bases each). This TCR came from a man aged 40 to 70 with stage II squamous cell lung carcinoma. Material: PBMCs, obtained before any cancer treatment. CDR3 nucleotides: TGTGCCAGCAGCCGCCTGGTGGGGCTCCGGGGCGTCCTGACTTTC. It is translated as CASSRLVGLRGVLTF.